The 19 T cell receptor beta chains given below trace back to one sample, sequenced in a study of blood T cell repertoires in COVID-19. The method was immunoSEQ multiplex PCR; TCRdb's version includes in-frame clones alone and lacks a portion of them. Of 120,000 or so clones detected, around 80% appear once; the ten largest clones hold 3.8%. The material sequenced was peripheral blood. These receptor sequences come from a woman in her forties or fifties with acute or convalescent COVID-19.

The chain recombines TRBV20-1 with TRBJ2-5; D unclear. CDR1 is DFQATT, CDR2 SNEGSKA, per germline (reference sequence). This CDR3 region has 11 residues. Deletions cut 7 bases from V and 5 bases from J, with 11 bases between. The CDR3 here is CSGQARETQYF. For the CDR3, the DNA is TGCAGTGGCCAGGCAAGGGAGACCCAGTACTTC.

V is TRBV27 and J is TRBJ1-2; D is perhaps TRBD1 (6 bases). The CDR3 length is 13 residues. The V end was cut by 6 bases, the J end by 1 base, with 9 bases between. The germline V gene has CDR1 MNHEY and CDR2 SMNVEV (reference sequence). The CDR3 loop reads CASRTGLNYGYTF. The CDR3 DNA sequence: TGTGCCAGCAGGACAGGCCTTAACTATGGCTACACCTTC.

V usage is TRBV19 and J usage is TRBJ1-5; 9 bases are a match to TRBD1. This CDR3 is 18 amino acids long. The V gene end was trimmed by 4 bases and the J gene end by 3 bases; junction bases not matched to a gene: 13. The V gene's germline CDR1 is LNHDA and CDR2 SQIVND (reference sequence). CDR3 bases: TGTGCCAGTAGTAAATACCGGGACAGGGATCATACCAATCAGCCCCAGCATTTT. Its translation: CASSKYRDRDHTNQPQHF. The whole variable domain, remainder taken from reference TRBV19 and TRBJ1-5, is DGGITQSPKYLFRKEGQNVTLSCEQNLNHDAMYWYRQDPGQGLRLIYYSQIVNDFQKGDIAEGYSVSREKKESFPLTVTSAQKNPTAFYLCASSKYRDRDHTNQPQHFGDGTRLSIL.

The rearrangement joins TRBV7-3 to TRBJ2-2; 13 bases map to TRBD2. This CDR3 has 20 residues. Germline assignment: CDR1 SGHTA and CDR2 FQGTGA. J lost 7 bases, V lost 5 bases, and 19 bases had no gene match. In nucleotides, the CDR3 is TGTGCCAGCAGCCCCAGCGGGACTAGCGGGATAAGGTACCAAGGCGGGGAGCTGTTTTTT. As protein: CASSPSGTSGIRYQGGELFF.

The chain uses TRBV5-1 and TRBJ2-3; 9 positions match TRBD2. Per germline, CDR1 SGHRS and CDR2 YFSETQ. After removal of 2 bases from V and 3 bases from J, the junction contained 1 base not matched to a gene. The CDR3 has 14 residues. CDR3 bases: TGCGCCAGCAGCTTCAGCGGGGGGACAGATACGCAGTATTTT. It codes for CASSFSGGTDTQYF. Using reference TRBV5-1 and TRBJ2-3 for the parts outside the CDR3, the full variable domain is KAGVTQTPRYLIKTRGQQVTLSCSPISGHRSVSWYQQTPGQGLQFLFEYFSETQRNKGNFPGRFSGRQFSNSRSEMNVSTLELGDSALYLCASSFSGGTDTQYFGPGTRLTVL.

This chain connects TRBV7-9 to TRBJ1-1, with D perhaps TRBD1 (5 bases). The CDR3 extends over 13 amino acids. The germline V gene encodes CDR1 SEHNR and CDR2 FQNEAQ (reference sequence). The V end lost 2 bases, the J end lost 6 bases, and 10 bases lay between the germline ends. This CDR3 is CASSLRGVPEAFF. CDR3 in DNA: TGTGCCAGCAGCTTACGGGGGGTCCCTGAAGCTTTCTTT.

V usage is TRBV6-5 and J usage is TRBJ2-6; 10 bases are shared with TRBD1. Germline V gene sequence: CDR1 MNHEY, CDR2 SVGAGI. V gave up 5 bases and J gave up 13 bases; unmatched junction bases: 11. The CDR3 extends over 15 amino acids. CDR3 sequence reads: CASSPRTGGKDVLTF. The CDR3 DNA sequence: TGTGCCAGCAGTCCCCGGACAGGGGGTAAGGATGTCCTGACTTTC.

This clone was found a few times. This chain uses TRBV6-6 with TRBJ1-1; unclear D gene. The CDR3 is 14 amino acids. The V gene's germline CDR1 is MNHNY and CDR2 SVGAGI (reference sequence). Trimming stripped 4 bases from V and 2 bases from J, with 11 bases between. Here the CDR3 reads CASSFGLINTEAFF. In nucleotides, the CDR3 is TGTGCCAGCAGTTTCGGACTGATCAACACTGAAGCTTTCTTT.

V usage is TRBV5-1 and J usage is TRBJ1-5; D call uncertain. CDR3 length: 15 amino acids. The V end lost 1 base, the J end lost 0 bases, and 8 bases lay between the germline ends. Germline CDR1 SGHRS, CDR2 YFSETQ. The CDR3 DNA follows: TGCGCCAGCAGCTTGTTTGCAGGTAGCAATCAGCCCCAGCATTTT. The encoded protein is CASSLFAGSNQPQHF.

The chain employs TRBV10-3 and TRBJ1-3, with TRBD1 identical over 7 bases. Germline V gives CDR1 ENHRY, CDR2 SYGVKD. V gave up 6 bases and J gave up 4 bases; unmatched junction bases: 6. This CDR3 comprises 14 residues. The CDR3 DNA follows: TGTGCCATCAGAGCACAGGGGTCCGGAAACACCATATATTTT. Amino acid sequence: CAIRAQGSGNTIYF.

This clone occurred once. CDR3 DNA: TGTGCCAGCAGCCTTTTGGGAACCACCGGGGGGACCCAGTACTTC. Its translation is CASSLLGTTGGTQYF. The rearrangement joins TRBV7-2 to TRBJ2-5, with D possibly being TRBD2 (6 bases). V lost 5 bases to trimming and J lost 7 bases, with 20 bases between them. The CDR3 length is 15 residues. CDR1 is SGHTA, CDR2 FQGNSA, per germline.

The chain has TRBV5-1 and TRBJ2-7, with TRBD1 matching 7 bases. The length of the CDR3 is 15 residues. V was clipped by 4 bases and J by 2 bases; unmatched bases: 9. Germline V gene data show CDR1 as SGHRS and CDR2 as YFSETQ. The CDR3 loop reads CASSTRTGGPYEQYF. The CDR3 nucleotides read TGCGCCAGCAGCACCCGGACAGGAGGACCCTACGAGCAGTACTTC.

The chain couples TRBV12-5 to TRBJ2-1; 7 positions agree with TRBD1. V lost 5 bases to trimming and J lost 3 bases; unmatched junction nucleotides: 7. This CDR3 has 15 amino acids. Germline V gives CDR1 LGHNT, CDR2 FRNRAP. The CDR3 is CASGPTDRVYNEQFF. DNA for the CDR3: TGTGCTAGTGGTCCTACCGACAGGGTCTACAATGAGCAGTTCTTC.

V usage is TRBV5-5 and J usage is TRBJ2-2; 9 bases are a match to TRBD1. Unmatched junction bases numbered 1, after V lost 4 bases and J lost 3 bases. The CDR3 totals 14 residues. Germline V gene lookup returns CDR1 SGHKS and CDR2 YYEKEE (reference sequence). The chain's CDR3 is CASSGTGYTGELFF. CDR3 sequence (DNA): TGTGCCAGCAGCGGGACAGGGTACACCGGGGAGCTGTTTTTT.

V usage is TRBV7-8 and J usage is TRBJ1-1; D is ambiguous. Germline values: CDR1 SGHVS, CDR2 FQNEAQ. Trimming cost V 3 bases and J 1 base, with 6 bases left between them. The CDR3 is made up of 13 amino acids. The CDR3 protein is CASSLRQNTEAFF. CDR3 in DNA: TGTGCCAGCAGCTTGCGACAGAACACTGAAGCTTTCTTT. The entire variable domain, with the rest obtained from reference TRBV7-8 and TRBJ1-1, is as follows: GAGVSQSPRYKVAKRGQDVALRCDPISGHVSLFWYQQALGQGPEFLTYFQNEAQLDKSGLPSDRFFAERPEGSVSTLKIQRTQQEDSAVYLCASSLRQNTEAFFGQGTRLTVV.

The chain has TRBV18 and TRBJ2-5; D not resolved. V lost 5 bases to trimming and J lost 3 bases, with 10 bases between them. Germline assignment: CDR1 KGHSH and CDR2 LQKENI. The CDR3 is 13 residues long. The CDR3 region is CASSSRLEETQYF. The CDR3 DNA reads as TGTGCCAGCTCATCGCGACTGGAAGAGACCCAGTACTTC.

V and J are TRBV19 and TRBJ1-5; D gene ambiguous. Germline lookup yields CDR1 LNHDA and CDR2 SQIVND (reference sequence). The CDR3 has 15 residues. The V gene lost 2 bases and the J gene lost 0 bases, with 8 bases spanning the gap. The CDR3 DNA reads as TGTGCCAGTAGTATAACAGTACATAGCAATCAGCCCCAGCATTTT. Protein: CASSITVHSNQPQHF.

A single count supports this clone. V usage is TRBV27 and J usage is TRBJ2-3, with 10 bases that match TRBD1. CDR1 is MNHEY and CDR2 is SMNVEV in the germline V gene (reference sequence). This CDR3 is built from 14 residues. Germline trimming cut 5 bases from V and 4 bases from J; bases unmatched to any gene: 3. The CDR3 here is CASSDRGRADTQYF. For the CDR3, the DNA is TGTGCCAGCAGTGACAGGGGGCGGGCAGATACGCAGTATTTT.

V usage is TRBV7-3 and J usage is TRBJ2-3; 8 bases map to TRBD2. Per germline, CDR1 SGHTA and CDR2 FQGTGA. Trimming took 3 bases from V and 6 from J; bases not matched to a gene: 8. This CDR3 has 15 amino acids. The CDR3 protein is CASSLRTGGGDTQYF. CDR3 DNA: TGTGCCAGCAGCTTGAGGACGGGAGGGGGGGATACGCAGTATTTT.